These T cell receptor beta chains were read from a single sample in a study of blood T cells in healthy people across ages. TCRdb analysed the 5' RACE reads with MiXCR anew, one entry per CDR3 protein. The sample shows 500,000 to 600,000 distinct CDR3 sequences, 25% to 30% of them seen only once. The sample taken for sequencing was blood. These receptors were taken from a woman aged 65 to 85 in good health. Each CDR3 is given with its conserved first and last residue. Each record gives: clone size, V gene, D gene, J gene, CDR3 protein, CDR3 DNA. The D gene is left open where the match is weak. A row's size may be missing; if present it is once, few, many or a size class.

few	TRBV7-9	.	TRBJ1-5	CASSPSGSNQPQHF	TGTGCCAGCAGCCCCTCGGGGAGCAATCAGCCCCAGCATTTT
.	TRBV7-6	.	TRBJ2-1	CASTPSLTYNEQFF	TGTGCCAGCACCCCTAGCTTAACCTACAATGAGCAGTTCTTC
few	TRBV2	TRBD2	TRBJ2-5	CASKRGYSSAQYF	TGTGCCAGCAAGCGGGGGTACTCTAGTGCCCAGTACTTC
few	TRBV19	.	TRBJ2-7	CASSIRNISPYEQYF	TGTGCCAGTAGTATACGAAACATCTCCCCCTACGAGCAGTACTTC
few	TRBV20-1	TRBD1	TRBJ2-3	CSGQGNTDTQYF	TGCAGTGGACAGGGGAACACAGATACGCAGTATTTT
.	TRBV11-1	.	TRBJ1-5	CASSMGVNQPQHF	TGTGCCAGCAGCATGGGGGTTAATCAGCCCCAGCATTTT
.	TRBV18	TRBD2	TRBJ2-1	CASSPWASGVNEQFF	TGTGCCAGCTCACCTTGGGCTAGCGGGGTAAATGAGCAGTTCTTC
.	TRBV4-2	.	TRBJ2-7	CASSQVGSTYEQYF	TGTGCCAGCAGCCAAGTCGGCAGCACCTACGAGCAGTACTTC
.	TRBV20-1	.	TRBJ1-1	CSAKRGGTEAFF	TGCAGTGCTAAGCGAGGCGGAACTGAAGCTTTCTTT
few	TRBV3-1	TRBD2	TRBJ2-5	CASSQFPGGETQYF	TGTGCCAGCAGCCAATTCCCGGGAGGAGAGACCCAGTACTTC
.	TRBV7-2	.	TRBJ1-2	CASNLAGLFYGYTF	TGTGCCAGCAACTTAGCGGGGCTCTTCTATGGCTACACCTTC
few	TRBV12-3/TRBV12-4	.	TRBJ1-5	CASGDLGSNQPQHF	TGTGCCAGCGGTGACTTAGGAAGCAATCAGCCCCAGCATTTT
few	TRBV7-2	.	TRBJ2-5	CASSLMGSLQETQYF	TGTGCCAGCAGCTTGATGGGGTCCCTCCAAGAGACCCAGTACTTC
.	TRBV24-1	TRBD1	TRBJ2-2	CATSDPTGGDPGELFF	TGTGCCACCAGTGACCCGACAGGGGGAGATCCCGGGGAGCTGTTTTTT
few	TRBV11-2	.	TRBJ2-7	CASSLGMGGEQYF	TGTGCCAGCAGCTTAGGTATGGGCGGCGAGCAGTACTTC
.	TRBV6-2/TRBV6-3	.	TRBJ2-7	CASTRTASYEQYF	TGTGCCAGCACCCGGACAGCCTCCTACGAGCAGTACTTC
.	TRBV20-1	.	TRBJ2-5	CSASRRPMVETQYF	TGCAGTGCCTCACGTAGGCCGATGGTGGAGACCCAGTACTTC
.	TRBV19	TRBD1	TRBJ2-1	CANRGEGTDNEQFF	TGTGCCAACCGCGGAGAAGGGACAGACAATGAGCAGTTCTTC